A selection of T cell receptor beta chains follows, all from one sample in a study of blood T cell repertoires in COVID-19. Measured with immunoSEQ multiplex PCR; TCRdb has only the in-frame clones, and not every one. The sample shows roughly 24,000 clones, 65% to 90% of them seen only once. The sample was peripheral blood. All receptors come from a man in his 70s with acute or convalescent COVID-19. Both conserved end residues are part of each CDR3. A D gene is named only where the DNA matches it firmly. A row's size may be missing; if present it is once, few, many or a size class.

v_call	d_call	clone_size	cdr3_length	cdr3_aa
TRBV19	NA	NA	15	CASSIELDPRDEQYF
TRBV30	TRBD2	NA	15	CAWSGRRERGNEQFF
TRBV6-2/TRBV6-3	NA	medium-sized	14	CASSPGVRGYGYTF
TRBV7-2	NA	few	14	CASSPRPYNSPLHF
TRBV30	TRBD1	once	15	CAWKWSTTDRASYTF
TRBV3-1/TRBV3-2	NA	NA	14	CASSPQGPNTEAFF
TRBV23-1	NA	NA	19	CASSQSATPFQIYSYEQYF
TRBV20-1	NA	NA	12	CSASLRIDTIYF
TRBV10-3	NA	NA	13	CAISEELNEKLFF
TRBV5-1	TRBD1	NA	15	CASSFKGAGNEKLFF
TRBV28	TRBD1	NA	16	CASSNPRTGSKNEQFF
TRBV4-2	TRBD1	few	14	CASSQGGQTNTIYF
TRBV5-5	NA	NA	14	CASSLDSGNQPQHF
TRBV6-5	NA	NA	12	CASSTTNNEQFF
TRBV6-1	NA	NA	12	CASSELRTEAFF
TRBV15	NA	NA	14	CATSRGGSSYEQYF
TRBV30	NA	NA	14	CAWRQGSSNSPLHF
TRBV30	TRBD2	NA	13	CARTSGPYNEQFF
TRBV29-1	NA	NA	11	CSARTNNEQFF
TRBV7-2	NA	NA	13	CASSATGADTQYF
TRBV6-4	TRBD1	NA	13	CASRRTGDTEAFF
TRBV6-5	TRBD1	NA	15	CATSRQGLNNYGYTF
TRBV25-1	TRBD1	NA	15	CASSPTGTGNEKLFF
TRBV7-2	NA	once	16	CASSLVGGGGNQPQHF
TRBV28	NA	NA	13	CASRDSFNQPQHF
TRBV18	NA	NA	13	CASSPGAGETQYF
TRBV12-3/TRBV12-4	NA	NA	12	CASRPGGEKLFF
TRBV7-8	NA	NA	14	CASSLGGQYTEAFF
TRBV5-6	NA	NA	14	CASSWGHVNEKLFF
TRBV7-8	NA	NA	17	CASSLAGGALRNTEAFF
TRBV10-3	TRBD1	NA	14	CAISAGQANYGYTF
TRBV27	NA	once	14	CASSSPATNEKLFF
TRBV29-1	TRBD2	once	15	CSVSRTSGRGETQYF
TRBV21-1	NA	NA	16	CASTPGALSGANVLTF
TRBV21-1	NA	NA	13	CASSAFLCGLQYF
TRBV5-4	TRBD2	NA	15	CASSGIAGSTDTQYF
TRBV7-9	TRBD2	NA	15	CASSLIAGIQETQYF
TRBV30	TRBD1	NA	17	CAWSVLTGASGANVLTF
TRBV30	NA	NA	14	CAWRGRGAVEPQHF
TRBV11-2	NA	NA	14	CASSFYRAQVTQYF
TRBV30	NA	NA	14	CAWSVRRDFHEQYF
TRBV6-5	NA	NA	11	CASSSGPEAFF
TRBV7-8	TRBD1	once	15	CASSLGQVRDSPLHF
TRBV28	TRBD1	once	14	CASRTGGISYEQYF
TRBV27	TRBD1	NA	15	CASSSVDRVPRPLHF
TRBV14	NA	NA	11	CASSQGGGQFF
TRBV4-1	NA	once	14	CASSQVPSGNTIYF